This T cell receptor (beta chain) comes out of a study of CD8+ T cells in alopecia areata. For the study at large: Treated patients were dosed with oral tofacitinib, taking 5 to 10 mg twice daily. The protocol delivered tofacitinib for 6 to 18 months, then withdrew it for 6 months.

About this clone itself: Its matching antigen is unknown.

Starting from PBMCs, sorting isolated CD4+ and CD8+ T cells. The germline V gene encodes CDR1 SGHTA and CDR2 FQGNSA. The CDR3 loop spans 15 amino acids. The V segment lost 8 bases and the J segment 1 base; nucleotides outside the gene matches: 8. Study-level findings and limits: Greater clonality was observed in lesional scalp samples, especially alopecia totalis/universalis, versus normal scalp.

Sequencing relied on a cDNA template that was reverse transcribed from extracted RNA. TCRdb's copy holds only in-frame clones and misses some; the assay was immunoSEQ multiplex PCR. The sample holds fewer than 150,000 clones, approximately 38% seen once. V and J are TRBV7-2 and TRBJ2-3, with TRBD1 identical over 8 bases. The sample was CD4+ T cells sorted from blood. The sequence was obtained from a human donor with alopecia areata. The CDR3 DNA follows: TGTGCCAGCGAGCTTTCGGGACAGGGCACAGATACGCAGTATTTT. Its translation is CASELSGQGTDTQYF. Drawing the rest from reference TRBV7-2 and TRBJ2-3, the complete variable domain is GAGVSQSPSNKVTEKGKDVELRCDPISGHTALYWYRQSLGQGLEFLIYFQGNSAPDKSGLPSDRFSAERTGGSVSTLTIQRTQQEDSAVYLCASELSGQGTDTQYFGPGTRLTVL.